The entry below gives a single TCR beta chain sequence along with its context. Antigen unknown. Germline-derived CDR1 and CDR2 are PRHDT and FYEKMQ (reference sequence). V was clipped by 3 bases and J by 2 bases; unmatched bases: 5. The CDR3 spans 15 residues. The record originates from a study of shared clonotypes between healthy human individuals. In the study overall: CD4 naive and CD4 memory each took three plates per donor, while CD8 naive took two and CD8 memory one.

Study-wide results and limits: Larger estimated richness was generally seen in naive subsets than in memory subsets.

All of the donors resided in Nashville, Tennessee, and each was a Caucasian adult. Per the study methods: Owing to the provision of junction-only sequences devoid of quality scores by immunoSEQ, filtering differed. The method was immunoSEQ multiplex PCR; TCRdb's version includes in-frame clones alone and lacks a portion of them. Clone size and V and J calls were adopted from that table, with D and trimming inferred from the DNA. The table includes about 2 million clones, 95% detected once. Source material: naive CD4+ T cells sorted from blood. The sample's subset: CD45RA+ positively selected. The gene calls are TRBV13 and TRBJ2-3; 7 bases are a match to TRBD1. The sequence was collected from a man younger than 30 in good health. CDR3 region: CASSLTGPYTDTQYF. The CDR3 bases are TGTGCCAGCAGCTTGACAGGGCCCTACACAGATACGCAGTATTTT.